These 32 T cell receptor beta chains were all obtained from the same sample, sequenced in a study of blood T cell repertoires in COVID-19. Generated by immunoSEQ multiplex PCR, the TCRdb table keeps only in-frame clones and is missing some. This sample has 200,000 to 300,000 clones, with 85% found just once. The specimen was PBMCs or T cells enriched from blood (not recorded which). These receptors came from a woman aged 45-65 years with acute COVID-19.

CDR3 amino acids: CASSPQGNSGNTIYF. CDR3 in DNA: TGTGCCAGCAGCCCTCAGGGGAACTCTGGAAACACCATATATTTT. This chain uses TRBV4-2 with TRBJ1-3; TRBD1 might be the D (6 bases). V lost 4 bases and J lost 0, with 10 bases in between. Germline V gives CDR1 LGHNA, CDR2 YNFKEQ. The CDR3 totals 15 residues.

The chain couples TRBV3-1 (or the pseudogene TRBV3-2) to TRBJ1-4; maybe TRBD1 (6 bases). Trimming left V 5 bases short and J 8 bases short, with 12 bases between. The CDR3 totals 13 residues. The germline V gene has CDR1 LGHDT and CDR2 YNNKEL (reference sequence). CDR3 nucleotides: TGTGCCAGCAGCTTAGGGGGAGACGAAAAACTGTTTTTT. Protein product: CASSLGGDEKLFF.

CDR3 DNA sequence: TGTGCCAGCAGCCCCGGGGGGTTAAATGGTGGCTACACCTTC. Encoded protein: CASSPGGLNGGYTF. The rearrangement uses TRBV11-2 and TRBJ1-2; D is possibly TRBD1 (5 bases). This CDR3 comprises 14 residues. Germline assignment: CDR1 SGHAT and CDR2 FQNNGV. Trimming left V 5 bases short and J 7 bases short, with 17 bases between.

Comment on this clone: Other DNA sequences in the sample encode the same CDR3. This chain links TRBV7-2 with TRBJ1-5, with D unresolved. Trimming cost V 3 bases and J 7 bases, with 10 bases left between them. This CDR3 comprises 13 residues. Germline V lookup: CDR1 SGHTA, CDR2 FQGNSA. The CDR3 region has the DNA TGTGCCAGCAGCTTGAGTTCTTCGCAGCCCCAGCATTTT. It encodes CASSLSSSQPQHF.

The J gene is TRBJ1-2, the V gene TRBV7-2; D may be TRBD1 (6 bases). V lost 4 bases and J lost 6, with 18 bases in between. This CDR3 contains 15 residues. The germline V gene has CDR1 SGHTA and CDR2 FQGNSA. CDR3 coding DNA: TGTGCCAGCAGCTCCCCCCCGGGGGGGGCTCATGGCTACACCTTC. Protein product: CASSSPPGGAHGYTF.

The chain recombines TRBV5-4 with TRBJ1-2; no clear D. The V end was cut by 0 bases, the J end by 2 bases, with 8 bases between. The length of the CDR3 is 14 residues. Germline V CDR1 and CDR2: SGHNT, YYREEE (reference sequence). The CDR3 region is CASSLGQENYGYTF. CDR3 nucleotides: TGTGCCAGCAGCTTGGGGCAGGAAAACTATGGCTACACCTTC.

The chain couples TRBV20-1 to TRBJ1-5, with 7 nucleotides matching TRBD1. Germline CDR1 DFQATT, CDR2 SNEGSKA (reference sequence). The length of the CDR3 is 14 residues. Trimming removed 3 bases from V and 6 bases from J; junction bases left unmatched: 8. CDR3 protein: CSASLGTESQPQHF. The CDR3 nucleotides are TGCAGTGCTAGTTTGGGGACAGAGAGTCAGCCCCAGCATTTT.

The rearrangement uses TRBV19 and TRBJ1-2; tentative D call: TRBD1 (6 bases). The germline gives CDR1 LNHDA, CDR2 SQIVND (reference sequence). The length of the CDR3 is 12 residues. Deletions cut 10 bases from V and 2 bases from J, with 11 bases between. The CDR3 sequence is CAIRDTNYGYTF. The CDR3 DNA sequence: TGTGCCATCCGGGACACAAACTATGGCTACACCTTC.

This chain uses TRBV9 with TRBJ1-2; 7 nucleotides line up with TRBD1. The CDR3 totals 15 residues. CDR1 is SGDLS, CDR2 YYNGEE, per germline. V shed 4 bases and J 4 bases; nucleotides not matched to a gene: 10. The CDR3 protein is CASSRGGTEIYGYTF. The DNA for the CDR3 is TGTGCCAGCAGCAGAGGCGGGACAGAGATCTATGGCTACACCTTC.

The chain couples TRBV7-9 to TRBJ2-7, with TRBD1 identical over 8 bases. The CDR3 extends over 16 amino acids. CDR1 is SEHNR, CDR2 FQNEAQ, per germline (reference sequence). V dropped 0 bases and J dropped 3; count of bases not matched to a gene: 7. CDR3 bases: TGTGCCAGCAGCTTAGCGCTGGAGACAGGGGTCTACGAGCAGTACTTC. Translated, it gives CASSLALETGVYEQYF.

The genes are TRBV7-9 and TRBJ1-4; D gene uncertain. The V end was cut by 5 bases, the J end by 4 bases, with 11 bases between. Germline-derived CDR1 and CDR2 are SEHNR and FQNEAQ (reference sequence). This CDR3 is built from 14 residues. The CDR3 sequence: CASSPVSVNEKLFF. The DNA of the CDR3 is TGTGCCAGCAGCCCCGTTTCCGTTAATGAAAAACTGTTTTTT.

The rearrangement uses TRBV15 and TRBJ2-5, with a possible D match to TRBD2 (6 bases). The CDR3 spans 13 residues. Trimming took 1 base from V and 4 from J, leaving 7 bases between them. Germline loops: CDR1 LNHNV, CDR2 YYDKDF (reference sequence). CDR3 DNA: TGTGCCACCAGCAGAGGGGGAGGAGAGACCCAGTACTTC. Translation: CATSRGGGETQYF. The whole variable domain, filled in from reference TRBV15 and TRBJ2-5, reads DAMVIQNPRYQVTQFGKPVTLSCSQTLNHNVMYWYQQKSSQAPKLLFHYYDKDFNNEADTPDNFQSRRPNTSFCFLDIRSPGLGDTAMYLCATSRGGGETQYFGPGTRLLVL.

The CDR3 loop is CASSRSTEAFF. The CDR3, as DNA: TGTGCCAGCAGCCGGAGCACTGAAGCTTTCTTT. The V and J genes are TRBV13 and TRBJ1-1; D is undetermined. Per the germline V gene, CDR1 is PRHDT and CDR2 is FYEKMQ (reference sequence). The CDR3 spans 11 residues. Trimming cost V 5 bases and J 4 bases, with 5 bases left between them.

The V gene is TRBV19, the J gene TRBJ2-3; 7 bases match TRBD2. Germline lookup yields CDR1 LNHDA and CDR2 SQIVND (reference sequence). V was clipped by 1 base and J by 3 bases; unmatched bases: 4. The CDR3 spans 15 residues. The CDR3 protein is CASSIGSGWTDTQYF. The DNA for the CDR3 is TGTGCCAGTAGTATAGGTAGCGGGTGGACAGATACGCAGTATTTT.

The table lists this clone with many counts. The chain has TRBV24-1 and TRBJ2-7; D possibly corresponds to TRBD2 (5 bases). The CDR3 totals 14 residues. Germline V gene lookup returns CDR1 KGHDR and CDR2 SFDVKD. Trimming removed 3 bases at V and 0 bases at J, with 8 bases between. In DNA form, the CDR3 reads TGTGCCACCAGTGATCCCGGGAACTCCTACGAGCAGTACTTC. It specifies CATSDPGNSYEQYF.

J is TRBJ1-1 and V is TRBV10-3; tentatively, D is TRBD1 (5 bases). Germline CDR1 reads ENHRY; CDR2 reads SYGVKD. Trimming pared 6 bases from V and 1 base from J, leaving 9 bases between. The CDR3 has 13 amino acids. CDR3 amino acids: CAISRDSNTEAFF. The CDR3 DNA follows: TGTGCCATCAGCAGGGACTCGAACACTGAAGCTTTCTTT.

The rearrangement uses TRBV5-4 and TRBJ1-1; perhaps TRBD1 as D (5 bases). V was trimmed by 5 bases and J by 4 bases, leaving 21 bases between them. Germline V gene data show CDR1 as SGHNT and CDR2 as YYREEE (reference sequence). The CDR3 extends over 16 amino acids. CDR3 loop: CASRLEGGVLGTEAFF. The CDR3, as DNA: TGTGCCAGCAGGTTAGAAGGAGGGGTGCTTGGCACTGAAGCTTTCTTT.

This clone has only one observation. This chain uses TRBV19 with TRBJ1-2; TRBD1 agrees at 7 bases. V lost 8 bases and J lost 6; bases outside the gene matches: 6. The CDR3 is made up of 12 amino acids. Per the germline V gene, CDR1 is LNHDA and CDR2 is SQIVND (reference sequence). CDR3 in DNA: TGTGCCAGTGCAGACAGGGTAGATGGCTACACCTTC. The encoded protein is CASADRVDGYTF.

The chain links TRBV6-4 to TRBJ1-2; TRBD1 aligns across 10 bases. The CDR3 covers 20 residues. After removal of 0 bases from V and 4 bases from J, the junction contained 17 bases not matched to a gene. The germline gives CDR1 MRHNA, CDR2 SNTAGT. CDR3 nucleotide sequence: TGTGCCAGCAGTGACTCGTTGGCCATCTGGGACAGGGGAATAATCTATGGCTACACCTTC. Translating it yields CASSDSLAIWDRGIIYGYTF.

This clone was seen a handful of times. V usage is TRBV5-5 and J usage is TRBJ2-7; D gene ambiguous. Germline CDR1 and CDR2: SGHKS and YYEKEE (reference sequence). The CDR3 has 15 residues. With 1 base removed from V and 5 bases from J, the gap between germline ends came to 16 bases. DNA of the CDR3: TGTGCCAGCAGCTTGCCCTACTACCCTCGGGACGAGCAGTACTTC. Translation gives CASSLPYYPRDEQYF.

V gene TRBV15 combines with J gene TRBJ1-5, with D possibly TRBD1 on 6 matching bases. Germline assignment: CDR1 LNHNV and CDR2 YYDKDF (reference sequence). With 9 bases removed from V and 4 bases from J, the gap between germline ends came to 10 bases. The CDR3 runs to 12 residues. The CDR3 DNA reads as TGTGCCACGCAACAGGGAAATCAGCCCCAGCATTTT. This codes for CATQQGNQPQHF.

The sample holds a few counts of this clone. The chain couples TRBV4-2 to TRBJ2-7, with D perhaps matching TRBD2 (5 bases). The CDR3 consists of 15 residues. Trimming removed 4 bases from V and 3 bases from J, with 16 bases in between. Germline V lookup: CDR1 LGHNA, CDR2 YNFKEQ. CDR3 residues: CASSPSTGINYEQYF. DNA of the CDR3: TGTGCCAGCAGCCCTTCAACCGGGATAAACTACGAGCAGTACTTC.

The CDR3 loop reads CSVEVNSGGSYNEQFF. As DNA, the CDR3 is TGCAGCGTTGAAGTGAATAGCGGGGGGTCCTACAATGAGCAGTTCTTC. The chain uses TRBV29-1 and TRBJ2-1, with 10 bases that match TRBD2. CDR3 size: 16 residues. The junction had 4 bases not matched to a gene; V was cut back by 1 base and J by 1 base. Germline CDR1 is SQVTM and CDR2 is ANQGSEA.

The rearrangement uses TRBV7-6 and TRBJ1-5; a possible D gene is TRBD1 (6 bases). Per the germline V gene, CDR1 is SGHVS and CDR2 is FNYEAQ. This CDR3 comprises 15 residues. V was shortened by 4 bases and J by 7 bases, with 17 bases between the two germline ends. For the CDR3, the DNA is TGTGCCAGCAGCTCGTTTCAGGGGACCGGGCAGCCCCAGCATTTT. Protein product: CASSSFQGTGQPQHF. Supplemented by reference TRBV7-6 and TRBJ1-5, the full variable domain reads GAGVSQSPRYKVTKRGQDVALRCDPISGHVSLYWYRQALGQGPEFLTYFNYEAQQDKSGLPNDRFSAERPEGSISTLTIQRTEQRDSAMYRCASSSFQGTGQPQHFGDGTRLSIL.

The chain uses TRBV15 and TRBJ1-4; TRBD1 might be the D (6 bases). Germline lookup yields CDR1 LNHNV and CDR2 YYDKDF (reference sequence). The V end lost 5 bases, the J end lost 5 bases, and 15 bases lay between the germline ends. This CDR3 has 15 amino acids. DNA for the CDR3: TGTGCCACCAGCTTCAGGACAGAGCGAAATGAAAAACTGTTTTTT. This encodes CATSFRTERNEKLFF.

The chain is built from TRBV27 and TRBJ1-1; D possibly corresponds to TRBD1 (5 bases). This CDR3 has 12 amino acids. V dropped 5 bases and J dropped 6 bases, with 10 bases sitting between them. From germline, CDR1 is MNHEY and CDR2 SMNVEV (reference sequence). CDR3 sequence: CASSPGLAEAFF. Written as DNA, the CDR3 is TGTGCCAGCAGTCCGGGACTTGCTGAAGCTTTCTTT.

The rearrangement uses TRBV30 and TRBJ1-2; D unresolved. Germline V gene data show CDR1 as GTSNPN and CDR2 as SVGIG (reference sequence). V was shortened by 4 bases and J by 4 bases, with 10 bases between the two germline ends. The CDR3 is 12 residues long. CDR3 coding DNA: TGTGCCTGGATCGAGGGAGGCTATGGCTACACCTTC. Translating gives CAWIEGGYGYTF.

This clone was seen just once. The chain carries TRBV4-3 and TRBJ2-7; 8 bases agree with TRBD2. Germline assignment: CDR1 LGHNA and CDR2 YSLEER. The CDR3 runs 13 residues. Germline trimming cut 4 bases from V and 6 bases from J; bases unmatched to any gene: 5. The CDR3: CASSPSGGGEQYF. CDR3 nucleotide sequence: TGCGCCAGCAGCCCAAGCGGGGGAGGCGAGCAGTACTTC.

This chain links TRBV14 with TRBJ1-2, with TRBD1 matching 10 bases. This CDR3 has 13 residues. Losses at the gene ends were 6 bases for V and 7 bases for J; bases not matched to a gene: 5. From germline, CDR1 is SGHDN and CDR2 FVKESK. The CDR3 DNA is TGTGCCAGCAGAAGACAGGGGGCTAGTGGCTACACCTTC. The encoded protein is CASRRQGASGYTF.

The chain combines TRBV11-2 with TRBJ1-3; D perhaps matches TRBD1 (6 bases). Trimming pared 1 base from V and 0 bases from J, leaving 10 bases between. The CDR3 is 16 amino acids. Looked up from germline, CDR1 is SGHAT and CDR2 is FQNNGV. The CDR3 DNA sequence: TGTGCCAGCAGCTTAGGGGGACAACTCTCTGGAAACACCATATATTTT. Its translation: CASSLGGQLSGNTIYF.

This rearrangement joins TRBV5-1 to TRBJ1-2; the match to TRBD1 covers 7 bases. V lost 3 bases, J lost 5 bases, and 7 bases stayed unmatched. Germline CDR1 reads SGHRS; CDR2 reads YFSETQ. The CDR3 is 14 residues long. The CDR3 loop reads CASSSDEQGYGYTF. DNA for the CDR3: TGCGCCAGCAGCTCCGACGAACAGGGGTATGGCTACACCTTC.

This sequence joins TRBV6-5 and TRBJ1-1; D might be TRBD1 (5 bases). V lost 0 bases, J lost 1 base, and 9 bases lay in between. The CDR3 is 15 amino acids. Germline V gives CDR1 MNHEY, CDR2 SVGAGI. The CDR3 region is CASSYSGGANTEAFF. The CDR3 DNA reads as TGTGCCAGCAGTTACTCGGGGGGTGCGAACACTGAAGCTTTCTTT.